Each of the 5 T cell receptor beta chains below was sequenced from the same sample in a study of shared clonotypes between healthy human individuals. The assay was immunoSEQ multiplex PCR, and TCRdb's table has in-frame clones only and misses some. The repertoire holds approximately 1.5 million clones, with 95% to 99% as singletons. Sequencing was done on a sample of naive CD4+ T cells sorted from blood. The subset is: CD45RA+ positively selected. The source of these receptors is a man aged 25-45 years in good health.

This sequence joins TRBV25-1 and TRBJ2-3; weak D call: TRBD2 (6 bases). V lost 5 bases and J lost 2, with 14 bases in between. CDR1 and CDR2 from the germline V gene are MGHDK and SYGVNS. The CDR3 consists of 15 residues. CDR3 DNA: TGTGCCAGCAGTCGGGGGATGAAATCCACAGATACGCAGTATTTT. Amino acids: CASSRGMKSTDTQYF.

The genes are TRBV7-2 and TRBJ2-1; D is uncertain. This CDR3 is 15 amino acids long. CDR1 is SGHTA, CDR2 FQGNSA, per germline. Trimming took 1 base from V and 4 from J, leaving 11 bases between them. The CDR3, as DNA: TGTGCCAGCAGCTTAGTCGCCCGCAAGTACAATGAGCAGTTCTTC. It codes for CASSLVARKYNEQFF.

As for this clone: The sample contains more than one DNA sequence encoding this CDR3. The chain links TRBV5-5 to TRBJ1-1; D possibly corresponds to TRBD1 (5 bases). V was clipped by 0 bases and J by 1 base, with 7 bases between them. From germline, CDR1 is SGHKS and CDR2 YYEKEE (reference sequence). This CDR3 has 14 residues. The CDR3 coding sequence is TGTGCCAGCAGCTTGGCGACAGCGAACACTGAAGCTTTCTTT. Translated: CASSLATANTEAFF.

The chain combines TRBV15 with TRBJ2-1, with TRBD1 matching over 9 bases. The V and J ends lost 5 bases and 7 bases, in that order; junction bases with no gene match: 15. Germline CDR1 and CDR2: LNHNV and YYDKDF (reference sequence). The CDR3 loop spans 17 amino acids. The CDR3 nucleotides read TGTGCCACCAGCCGACCTGGACAGGGGTTCCGCGGGAATGAGCAGTTCTTC. Translated: CATSRPGQGFRGNEQFF. Full variable domain (outside the CDR3, taken from reference TRBV15 and TRBJ2-1): DAMVIQNPRYQVTQFGKPVTLSCSQTLNHNVMYWYQQKSSQAPKLLFHYYDKDFNNEADTPDNFQSRRPNTSFCFLDIRSPGLGDTAMYLCATSRPGQGFRGNEQFFGPGTRLTVL.

The chain has TRBV29-1 and TRBJ2-3; 8 nucleotides align to TRBD2. Germline V gene lookup returns CDR1 SQVTM and CDR2 ANQGSEA. The trim removed 4 bases at V and 4 bases at J, leaving 10 bases unmatched. This CDR3 comprises 15 residues. CDR3 residues: CSVGRAGTSADTQYF. The CDR3 DNA follows: TGCAGCGTTGGCCGAGCCGGGACTAGTGCAGATACGCAGTATTTT.